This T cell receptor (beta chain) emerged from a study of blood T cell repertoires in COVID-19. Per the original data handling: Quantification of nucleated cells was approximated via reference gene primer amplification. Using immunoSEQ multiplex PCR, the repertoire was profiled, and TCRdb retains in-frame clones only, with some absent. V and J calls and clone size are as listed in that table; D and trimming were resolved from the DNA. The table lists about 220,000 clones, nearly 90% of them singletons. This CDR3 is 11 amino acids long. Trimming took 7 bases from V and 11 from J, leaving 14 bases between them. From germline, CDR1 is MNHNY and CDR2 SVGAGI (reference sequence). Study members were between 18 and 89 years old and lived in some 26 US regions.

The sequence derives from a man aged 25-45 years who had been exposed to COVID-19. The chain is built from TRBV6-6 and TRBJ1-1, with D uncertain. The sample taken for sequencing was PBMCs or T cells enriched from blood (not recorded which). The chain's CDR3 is CASNLLNRAFF. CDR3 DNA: TGTGCCAGCAACCTCCTGAATCGGGCTTTCTTT.